Below, one T cell receptor beta chain is given with its context. Germline CDR1 and CDR2: SGHTA and FQGNSA. The trim removed 1 base at V and 2 bases at J, leaving 10 bases unmatched. This CDR3 region has 17 residues. The data derive from a study of blood T cell repertoires in COVID-19. At the level of the study: Samples taken during acute and convalescent COVID-19 were collected in the United States, Italy and Spain. PBMCs, B-cell-depleted T cells, or T cells were the source of the cDNA or gDNA that made up the material.

Source study methods: Cell counts per sample came from amplifying reference gene primers. Sequenced by immunoSEQ multiplex PCR; TCRdb stores in-frame clones only, minus some. V, J and clone size were drawn from that table, and D and trimming were deduced from the DNA. The sample records approximately 38,000 clones, about four fifths being singletons. This receptor was taken from a human donor with acute or convalescent COVID-19. The donor label of this sample is uncertain. The sequencing input was peripheral blood. V usage is TRBV7-2 and J usage is TRBJ1-2; 7 positions agree with TRBD1. DNA for the CDR3: TGTGCCAGCAGCTTAGGACATGGACAGGTGGGGAACTATGGCTACACCTTC. Its protein product is CASSLGHGQVGNYGYTF.